The rows below give T cell receptor beta chains drawn from one sample of a study of blood T cell repertoires in COVID-19. Method: immunoSEQ multiplex PCR; TCRdb's copy keeps in-frame clones and lacks some. The sample shows more than 300,000 clones, 70% to 90% of them seen only once. Sequencing was performed on PBMCs or T cells enriched from blood (not recorded which). The receptors here all came from a woman under 30 who had recovered from COVID-19. CDR3s include the opening cysteine and the closing phenylalanine or tryptophan. The D gene is left open where the match is weak. Only some rows state a clone size, as once, few, many or a class for expanded clones.

j_call clone_size v_call d_call cdr3_aa cdr3_nt
TRBJ2-1 - TRBV18 TRBD1 CASSPGDSGANEQFF TGTGCCAGCTCACCGGGGGACAGCGGAGCAAATGAGCAGTTCTTC
TRBJ1-3 - TRBV9 - CASSVLYRGTIYF TGTGCCAGCAGCGTCCTCTATCGTGGCACCATATATTTT
TRBJ1-6 - TRBV19 TRBD1 CASSLGWGTGGDYNSPLHF TGTGCCAGTAGTCTCGGGTGGGGGACAGGTGGCGACTATAATTCACCCCTCCACTTT
TRBJ1-5 once TRBV7-2 TRBD1 CASSFWTGSDQPQHF TGTGCCAGCAGCTTCTGGACAGGTAGTGATCAGCCCCAGCATTTT
TRBJ1-4 - TRBV13 - CASSSYHGGKLFF TGTGCCAGCAGTTCCTACCACGGCGGTAAACTGTTTTTT
TRBJ2-3 - TRBV5-8 - CASSLGRASTDTQYF TGTGCCAGCAGCCTCGGGCGGGCCTCCACAGATACGCAGTATTTT
TRBJ1-5 - TRBV7-9 - CASSSQAPNGQPQHF TGTGCCAGCAGCTCTCAGGCTCCTAATGGTCAGCCCCAGCATTTT
TRBJ2-1 - TRBV10-1 TRBD2 CASSAGGVYNEQFF TGCGCCAGCAGTGCGGGGGGAGTATACAATGAGCAGTTCTTC
TRBJ2-7 - TRBV27 - CASRRDRTYEQYF TGTGCCAGCAGAAGAGACAGGACCTACGAGCAGTACTTC
TRBJ1-2 - TRBV3-1/TRBV3-2 TRBD1 CASSPLQGWNYGYTF TGTGCCAGCAGCCCTTTACAGGGGTGGAACTATGGCTACACCTTC
TRBJ1-2 - TRBV5-5 TRBD1 CASSGTGVNGYTF TGTGCCAGCAGCGGCACAGGGGTTAATGGCTACACCTTC
TRBJ1-3 - TRBV6-5 - CASSGDLGNTIYF TGTGCCAGCAGCGGGGACTTAGGAAACACCATATATTTT
TRBJ2-3 - TRBV4-1 TRBD2 CASSQDTASGGAADTQYF TGCGCCAGCAGCCAAGATACAGCTAGCGGGGGGGCTGCCGATACGCAGTATTTT
TRBJ2-7 - TRBV4-1 TRBD1 CASSQNLLTGTGLYEQYF TGCGCCAGCAGCCAGAACCTATTGACCGGGACAGGGCTCTACGAGCAGTACTTC
TRBJ1-5 - TRBV30 - CAWSVGGVQPQHF TGTGCCTGGAGTGTAGGAGGGGTTCAGCCCCAGCATTTT
TRBJ2-5 - TRBV2 - CASSPPGTANWETQYF TGTGCCAGCAGTCCCCCGGGGACTGCAAACTGGGAGACCCAGTACTTC
TRBJ2-5 once TRBV11-3 TRBD2 CASSLAAGGPETQYF TGTGCCAGCAGCCTCGCAGCGGGGGGGCCGGAGACCCAGTACTTC
TRBJ2-7 few TRBV6-1 TRBD1 CASSDGQGEQYF TGTGCCAGCAGTGATGGACAGGGCGAGCAGTACTTC
TRBJ2-7 - TRBV2 TRBD2 CASGSGLAAYEQYF TGTGCCTCAGGGAGTGGACTAGCGGCCTACGAGCAGTACTTC
TRBJ2-3 - TRBV2 - CASSLDWTDTQYF TGTGCCAGCAGCCTGGACTGGACAGATACGCAGTATTTT
TRBJ1-2 - TRBV5-4 - CASSLIGGGGGGYTF TGTGCCAGCAGCTTGATCGGCGGCGGGGGCGGTGGCTACACCTTC
TRBJ1-1 - TRBV28 TRBD1 CASNPTGGWSEAFF TGTGCCAGCAATCCAACAGGGGGATGGTCTGAAGCTTTCTTT
TRBJ1-2 few TRBV2 - CASSEDRVSQGYTF TGTGCCAGCAGTGAAGACAGGGTATCGCAGGGCTACACCTTC
TRBJ2-3 - TRBV28 - CASTETRSGDTQYF TGTGCCAGCACTGAGACCCGGTCGGGGGATACGCAGTATTTT
TRBJ1-1 once TRBV29-1 - CSVIQGIAEAFF TGCAGCGTCATACAGGGTATCGCTGAAGCTTTCTTT
TRBJ2-7 once TRBV6-5 TRBD1 CASRDRVYEQYF TGTGCCAGCCGGGACAGGGTCTACGAGCAGTACTTC
TRBJ2-3 - TRBV27 - CASSLKREAATQYF TGTGCCAGCAGTTTAAAGAGGGAGGCAGCTACGCAGTATTTT
TRBJ1-2 once TRBV3-1/TRBV3-2 TRBD1 CASSLLDRESNYGYTF TGTGCCAGCAGTCTTCTCGACAGGGAGAGTAACTATGGCTACACCTTC
TRBJ2-7 - TRBV4-1 TRBD1 CASSQDYPRTGSYEQYF TGCGCCAGCAGCCAAGATTACCCCCGGACAGGGTCCTACGAGCAGTACTTC
TRBJ1-2 once TRBV7-9 - CASSSSASSNYGYTF TGTGCCAGCAGCTCCTCAGCGTCTTCTAACTATGGCTACACCTTC
TRBJ2-3 - TRBV10-2 TRBD2 CASSMLAGASTDTQYF TGCGCCAGCAGTATGCTAGCGGGAGCCAGCACAGATACGCAGTATTTT
TRBJ2-5 - TRBV7-3 - CASGRGGQETQYF TGTGCCAGCGGCCGTGGGGGCCAGGAGACCCAGTACTTC
TRBJ2-7 - TRBV25-1 - CASRWDFSYEQYF TGTGCCAGCAGATGGGACTTCTCCTACGAGCAGTACTTC
TRBJ1-1 - TRBV28 - CASSWGRPNTEAFF TGTGCCAGCAGTTGGGGGAGGCCGAACACTGAAGCTTTCTTT
TRBJ2-7 few TRBV10-3 TRBD2 CAISIAGGGAEQYF TGTGCCATCAGCATAGCGGGAGGAGGCGCCGAGCAGTACTTC
TRBJ1-2 - TRBV19 TRBD1 CASSRETGGHGYTF TGTGCCAGTAGTAGAGAGACAGGGGGGCATGGCTACACCTTC
TRBJ1-3 - TRBV12-3/TRBV12-4 - CASSPGGDTIYF TGTGCCAGCAGTCCGGGTGGCGACACCATATATTTT
TRBJ2-7 - TRBV7-3 - CASSLGHVGSYEQYF TGTGCCAGCAGCTTAGGACACGTAGGCTCCTACGAGCAGTACTTC
TRBJ2-3 - TRBV2 TRBD1 CASTRDRELADTQYF TGTGCCAGCACCCGAGACAGGGAATTGGCAGATACGCAGTATTTT
TRBJ1-1 once TRBV7-3 - CASSLWGGTEAFF TGTGCCAGCAGCCTGTGGGGGGGCACTGAAGCTTTCTTT
TRBJ1-5 - TRBV9 TRBD1 CASSRDSDQPQHF TGTGCCAGCAGCCGGGACAGCGATCAGCCCCAGCATTTT
TRBJ1-2 - TRBV30 - CAWSPLAKRNGYTF TGTGCCTGGAGCCCATTGGCCAAGAGGAATGGCTACACCTTC
TRBJ2-7 - TRBV30 TRBD1 CAWSRQGLPEQYF TGTGCCTGGAGCCGACAGGGGCTCCCCGAGCAGTACTTC
TRBJ2-3 - TRBV3-1/TRBV3-2 TRBD2 CASSQSGRGTDTQYF TGTGCCAGCAGCCAAAGCGGGAGGGGCACAGATACGCAGTATTTT
TRBJ1-2 - TRBV5-1 - CASSLGAGVIQGGYTF TGCGCCAGCAGCTTAGGGGCAGGGGTAATTCAGGGTGGCTACACCTTC
TRBJ2-1 - TRBV6-2/TRBV6-3 TRBD2 CASSYYPLSGGTYNEQFF TGTGCCAGCAGTTACTACCCCCTGAGCGGGGGGACCTACAATGAGCAGTTCTTC
TRBJ2-1 - TRBV30 TRBD2 CACRISGTSLFF TGTGCCTGCCGAATTTCCGGGACTAGCCTGTTCTTC
TRBJ1-2 - TRBV28 - CASRSSYGYTF TGTGCCAGCAGGAGTTCATATGGCTACACCTTC